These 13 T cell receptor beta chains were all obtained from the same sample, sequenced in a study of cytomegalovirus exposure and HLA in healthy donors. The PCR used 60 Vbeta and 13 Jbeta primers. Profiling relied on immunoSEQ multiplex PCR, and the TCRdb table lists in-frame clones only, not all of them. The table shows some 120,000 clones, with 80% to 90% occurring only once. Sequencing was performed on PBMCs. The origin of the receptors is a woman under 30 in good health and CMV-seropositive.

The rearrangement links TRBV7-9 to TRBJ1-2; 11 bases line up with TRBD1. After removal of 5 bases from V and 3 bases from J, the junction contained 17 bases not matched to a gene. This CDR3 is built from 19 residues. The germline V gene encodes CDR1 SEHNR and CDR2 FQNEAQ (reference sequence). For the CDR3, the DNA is TGTGCCAGCAGCCCGCCGATGTTTGGACAGGGGGCTTTCGACTATGGCTACACCTTC. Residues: CASSPPMFGQGAFDYGYTF.

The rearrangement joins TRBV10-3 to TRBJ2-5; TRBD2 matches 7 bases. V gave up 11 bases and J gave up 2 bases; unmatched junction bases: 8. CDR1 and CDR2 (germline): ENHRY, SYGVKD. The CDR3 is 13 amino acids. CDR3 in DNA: TGTGCCTCCACGTGGGGGGGACAAGAGACCCAGTACTTC. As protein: CASTWGGQETQYF.

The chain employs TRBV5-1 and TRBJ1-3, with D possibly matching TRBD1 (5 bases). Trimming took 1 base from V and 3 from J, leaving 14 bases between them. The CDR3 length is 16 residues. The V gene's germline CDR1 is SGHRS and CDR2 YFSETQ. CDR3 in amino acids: CASSLIGGTGGNTIYF. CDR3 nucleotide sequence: TGCGCCAGCAGCTTGATTGGGGGGACTGGTGGAAACACCATATATTTT.

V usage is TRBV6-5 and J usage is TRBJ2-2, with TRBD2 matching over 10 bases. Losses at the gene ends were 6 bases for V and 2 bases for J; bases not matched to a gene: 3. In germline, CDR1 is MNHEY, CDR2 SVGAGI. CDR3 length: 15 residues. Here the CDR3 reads CASSWTSGNTGELFF. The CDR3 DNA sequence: TGTGCCAGCAGCTGGACTAGCGGTAACACCGGGGAGCTGTTTTTT.

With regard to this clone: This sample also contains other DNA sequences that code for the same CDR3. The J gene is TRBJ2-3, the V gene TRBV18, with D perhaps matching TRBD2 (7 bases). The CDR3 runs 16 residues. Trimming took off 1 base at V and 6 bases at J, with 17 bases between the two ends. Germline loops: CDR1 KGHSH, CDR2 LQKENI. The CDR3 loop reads CASSPLGGGDQDTQYF. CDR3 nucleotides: TGTGCCAGCTCACCACTAGGAGGGGGGGACCAGGATACGCAGTATTTT.

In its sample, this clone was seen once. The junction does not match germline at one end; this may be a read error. CDR3 sequence reads: CASTKGDRVIF. The CDR3 DNA is TGTGCCAGCACCAAGGGGGACAGGGTAATCTTC. The rearrangement uses TRBV27 and TRBJ2-1; 9 nucleotides align to TRBD1. This CDR3 is 11 amino acids long. Germline loops: CDR1 MNHEY, CDR2 SMNVEV (reference sequence).

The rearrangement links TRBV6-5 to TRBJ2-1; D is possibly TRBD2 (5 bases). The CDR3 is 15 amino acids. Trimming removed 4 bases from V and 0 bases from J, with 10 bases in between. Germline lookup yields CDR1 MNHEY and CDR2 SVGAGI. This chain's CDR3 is CASSFAGPSYNEQFF. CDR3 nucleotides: TGTGCCAGCAGTTTTGCGGGCCCCTCCTACAATGAGCAGTTCTTC.

The CDR3 sequence: CASTLGGGTYEQYF. CDR3 bases: TGCGCCAGCACCCTGGGAGGAGGGACCTACGAGCAGTACTTC. The chain employs TRBV5-1 and TRBJ2-7; weak D call: TRBD2 (6 bases). Per germline, CDR1 SGHRS and CDR2 YFSETQ. The CDR3 contains 14 residues. Trimming shortened V by 6 bases and J by 2 bases, and 15 bases separated the two germline ends.

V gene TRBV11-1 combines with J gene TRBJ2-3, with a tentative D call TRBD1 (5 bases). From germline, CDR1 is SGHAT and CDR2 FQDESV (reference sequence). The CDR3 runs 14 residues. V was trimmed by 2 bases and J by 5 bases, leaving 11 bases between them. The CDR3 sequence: CASSLTDNLDTQYF. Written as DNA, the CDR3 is TGTGCCAGCAGCTTAACGGACAACCTAGATACGCAGTATTTT.

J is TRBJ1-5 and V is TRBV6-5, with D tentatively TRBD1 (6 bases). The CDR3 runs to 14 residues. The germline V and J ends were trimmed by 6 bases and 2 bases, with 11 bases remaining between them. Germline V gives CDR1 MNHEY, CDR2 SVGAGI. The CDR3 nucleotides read TGTGCCAGCAGGACGACAGGAGGCAATCAGCCCCAGCATTTT. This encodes CASRTTGGNQPQHF.

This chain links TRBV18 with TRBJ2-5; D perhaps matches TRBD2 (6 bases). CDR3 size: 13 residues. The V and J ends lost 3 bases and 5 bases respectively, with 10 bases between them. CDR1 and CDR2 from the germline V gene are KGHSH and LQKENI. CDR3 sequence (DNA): TGTGCCAGCTCACCCACCGGAGGGGAGACCCAGTACTTC. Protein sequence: CASSPTGGETQYF.

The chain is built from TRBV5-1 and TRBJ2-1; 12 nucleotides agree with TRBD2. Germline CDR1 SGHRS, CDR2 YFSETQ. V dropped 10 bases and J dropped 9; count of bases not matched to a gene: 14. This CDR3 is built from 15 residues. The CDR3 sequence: CAGKASGGGYGEQFF. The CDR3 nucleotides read TGCGCCGGGAAGGCTAGCGGGGGGGGATACGGTGAGCAGTTCTTC.

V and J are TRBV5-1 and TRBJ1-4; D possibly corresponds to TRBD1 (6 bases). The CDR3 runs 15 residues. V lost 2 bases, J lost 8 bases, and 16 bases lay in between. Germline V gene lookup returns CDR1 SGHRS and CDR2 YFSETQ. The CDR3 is CASSLDSDQGEKLFF. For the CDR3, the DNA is TGCGCCAGCAGCTTAGACTCGGATCAGGGGGAAAAACTGTTTTTT.